This T cell receptor beta chain derives from a study of cytomegalovirus exposure and HLA in healthy donors. Overall study results and limits: According to the study, 160 or so TCR beta chains were cytomegalovirus-associated.

As to this clone: Antigen unknown.

V lost 7 bases to trimming and J lost 5 bases; unmatched junction nucleotides: 7. The CDR3 is 14 amino acids. Germline assignment: CDR1 ENHRY and CDR2 SYGVKD. Vbeta (60) and Jbeta (13) primers were used in the PCR. TCRdb keeps only in-frame clones here, not all; method: immunoSEQ multiplex PCR. The data show 200,000 to 300,000 clones, roughly 80% seen once. This clonotype was sampled from a woman aged 40 to 55 in good health and CMV-seropositive. The sequencing input was PBMCs. The genes are TRBV10-3 and TRBJ2-1; 8 bases match TRBD1. CDR3 in DNA: TGTGCCATCACCTCGGACAGGGATAACAATGAGCAGTTCTTC. Amino acids: CAITSDRDNNEQFF.